The source of this T cell receptor (beta chain) is a study of shared clonotypes between healthy human individuals. Only CD45RO-negative cells positively selected for CCR7 counted as naive CD8 cells, so terminally differentiated effector memory CD45RA+ cells were excluded. Germline CDR1 reads LGHNA; CDR2 reads YSLEER. This CDR3 is 17 amino acids long. Trimming took off 0 bases at V and 1 base at J, with 15 bases between the two ends. The protocol was immunoSEQ multiplex PCR, while the TCRdb copy is restricted to in-frame clones and leaves out a portion. The data contain some 2 million clones, roughly 95% of them singletons.

This chain joins TRBV4-3 and TRBJ1-1; D not resolved. The TCR was taken from a man younger than 30 in good health. Sequences were obtained from naive CD8+ T cells sorted from blood. The chain's CDR3 is CASSQDFSRAENTEAFF. The CDR3 region has the DNA TGCGCCAGCAGCCAAGATTTCTCAAGGGCGGAGAACACTGAAGCTTTCTTT.